This is a list of T cell receptor beta chains from one sample in a study of blood T cells in healthy people across ages. Via MiXCR, TCRdb re-called the 5' RACE reads, giving one row per CDR3 protein. Among around 900,000 distinct CDR3 sequences listed, 25% to 35% were seen once. Input material: blood. These receptors originate from a woman aged 80 or over in good health. CDR3s include the opening cysteine and the closing phenylalanine or tryptophan. D genes are given only for firm matches. The size field is filled for only some rows; it gives once, few, many or a size class.

j_gene | abundance | v_gene | d_gene | CDR3aa | CDR3nt
TRBJ2-7 | many | TRBV6-2/TRBV6-3 | NA | CASSYQTGTYEQYF | TGTGCCAGCAGTTACCAGACAGGAACCTACGAGCAGTACTTC
TRBJ1-2 | many | TRBV7-2 | NA | CASSEGGNYGYTF | TGTGCCAGCAGCGAAGGGGGGAACTATGGCTACACCTTC
TRBJ1-1 | few | TRBV12-3/TRBV12-4 | TRBD1 | CASSQKTGRDTEAFF | TGTGCCAGCAGTCAGAAGACAGGGAGAGACACTGAAGCTTTCTTT
TRBJ1-2 | few | TRBV4-3 | TRBD1 | CASGQGLSNRGDGYTF | TGCGCCAGCGGCCAAGGGCTATCTAACAGGGGGGACGGCTACACCTTC
TRBJ1-2 | few | TRBV29-1 | TRBD1 | CSVRDRPSDCGYTF | TGCAGCGTACGGGACAGGCCTTCGGACTGTGGCTACACCTTC
TRBJ2-5 | few | TRBV9 | TRBD1 | CAGSRGPQETQYF | TGTGCCGGCTCCAGGGGGCCCCAAGAGACCCAGTACTTC
TRBJ2-4 | many | TRBV5-6 | TRBD2 | CASSLRGGLGLAGGLWDIQYF | TGTGCCAGCAGCTTGAGAGGGGGCCTAGGACTAGCGGGGGGGCTTTGGGACATTCAGTACTTC
TRBJ2-1 | many | TRBV7-6 | TRBD2 | CASSLVWGGTSGGYNEQFF | TGTGCCAGCAGCTTAGTATGGGGGGGGACTAGCGGGGGCTACAATGAGCAGTTCTTC
TRBJ2-7 | NA | TRBV15 | NA | CATSRGSASYEQYF | TGTGCCACCAGCAGAGGTTCCGCGAGCTACGAGCAGTACTTC
TRBJ2-7 | NA | TRBV7-9 | NA | CASSPMMGDTYEQYF | TGTGCCAGCAGCCCGATGATGGGCGATACCTACGAGCAGTACTTC
TRBJ1-2 | many | TRBV5-1 | TRBD1 | CASSSGTGAIGYTF | TGCGCCAGCAGCTCAGGGACAGGGGCCATCGGCTACACCTTC
TRBJ2-4 | many | TRBV5-5 | NA | CASSLVLRQDLAKNIQYF | TGTGCCAGCAGCTTGGTATTGAGGCAGGACCTAGCCAAAAACATTCAGTACTTC
TRBJ2-3 | NA | TRBV20-1 | TRBD2 | CSARTSVADTQYF | TGCAGTGCTAGAACTAGCGTTGCAGATACGCAGTATTTT
TRBJ1-1 | few | TRBV2 | TRBD1 | CASSPDRAREAFF | TGTGCCAGCAGTCCGGACAGGGCGCGTGAAGCTTTCTTT
TRBJ1-4 | many | TRBV6-5 | NA | CASSYSGRVGATNEKLFF | TGTGCCAGCAGTTACTCGGGCAGGGTAGGCGCAACTAATGAAAAACTGTTTTTT
TRBJ1-2 | many | TRBV18 | NA | CASSRSRGGYGYTF | TGTGCCAGCTCCCGGTCGCGGGGAGGATATGGCTACACCTTC
TRBJ2-2 | NA | TRBV7-7 | TRBD1 | CASSTGQGTTGELFF | TGTGCTAGCAGCACAGGACAGGGGACCACCGGGGAGCTGTTTTTT
TRBJ2-1 | few | TRBV2 | TRBD1 | CASRAGTGDNEQFF | TGTGCCAGCAGGGCCGGGACAGGGGACAATGAGCAGTTCTTC
TRBJ1-6 | many | TRBV7-2 | NA | CASSLANSRVSPLHF | TGTGCCAGCAGCTTAGCTAACAGTAGGGTTTCACCCCTCCACTTT
TRBJ1-1 | NA | TRBV25-1 | NA | CASSAGTQAFF | TGTGCCAGCAGCGCCGGGACCCAAGCTTTCTTT
TRBJ2-7 | NA | TRBV11-2 | NA | CASSLSLEQTIYEQYF | TGTGCCAGCAGCTTATCCCTAGAACAGACCATCTACGAGCAGTACTTC
TRBJ1-2 | many | TRBV9 | NA | CASSVEGNYGYTF | TGTGCCAGCAGCGTAGAAGGGAACTATGGCTACACCTTC
TRBJ2-1 | NA | TRBV5-1 | TRBD1 | CASGDSNYEQFF | TGCGCCAGCGGGGACAGCAATTACGAGCAGTTCTTC
TRBJ1-4 | NA | TRBV4-3 | NA | CASSHLTGPATSEKLFF | TGCGCCAGCAGCCACCTAACAGGCCCTGCAACTAGTGAAAAACTGTTTTTT
TRBJ2-2 | few | TRBV5-1 | NA | CASSLIASDTGELFF | TGCGCCAGCAGCTTGATTGCTAGCGATACCGGGGAGCTGTTTTTT
TRBJ2-1 | NA | TRBV12-3/TRBV12-4 | NA | CASSFMRGRGFAEQFF | TGTGCCAGCAGTTTTATGAGGGGCCGGGGTTTTGCTGAGCAGTTCTTC
TRBJ2-4 | many | TRBV24-1 | TRBD1 | CATSESGTAKKNIQYF | TGTGCCACCAGTGAGTCCGGGACAGCCAAAAAAAACATTCAGTACTTC
TRBJ1-4 | many | TRBV10-3 | NA | CAISEGGGAALEKLFF | TGTGCCATCAGTGAGGGGGGGGGCGCGGCCCTTGAAAAACTGTTTTTT
TRBJ2-3 | many | TRBV11-3 | TRBD2 | CASSLSPGLNADTQYF | TGTGCCAGCAGCCTTTCTCCGGGACTAAACGCAGATACGCAGTATTTT
TRBJ1-6 | NA | TRBV12-3/TRBV12-4 | TRBD1 | CASSLGTASYNSPLHF | TGTGCCAGCAGTTTGGGGACAGCGTCATATAATTCACCCCTCCACTTT
TRBJ1-2 | NA | TRBV20-1 | NA | CSATLGTVGGYTF | TGCAGTGCTACCCTAGGGACCGTCGGGGGCTACACCTTC
TRBJ1-2 | few | TRBV6-1 | TRBD1 | CASSDGRGQGFTYGYTF | TGTGCCAGCAGTGATGGGCGGGGACAGGGGTTTACCTATGGCTACACCTTC
TRBJ2-3 | many | TRBV4-3 | NA | CASSQDLTDTQYF | TGCGCCAGCAGCCAAGATTTAACAGATACGCAGTATTTT
TRBJ1-2 | many | TRBV7-9 | TRBD1 | CASSPRQGTANYGYTF | TGTGCCAGCAGCCCTCGACAGGGTACTGCTAACTATGGCTACACCTTC
TRBJ1-4 | few | TRBV19 | NA | CASSIDAGVEKLFF | TGTGCCAGTAGTATCGACGCGGGGGTTGAAAAACTGTTTTTT
TRBJ1-2 | many | TRBV7-9 | NA | CASSLTGARGYGYTF | TGTGCCAGCAGCTTAACGGGGGCGCGGGGCTATGGCTACACCTTC
TRBJ2-7 | many | TRBV5-1 | TRBD2 | CASSPRGSGGYEQYF | TGCGCCAGCAGCCCAAGAGGTAGCGGGGGGTACGAGCAGTACTTC
TRBJ2-3 | few | TRBV5-4 | TRBD2 | CASSHQRGNTDTQYF | TGTGCCAGCAGCCACCAGCGGGGGAACACAGATACGCAGTATTTT
TRBJ2-1 | NA | TRBV13 | TRBD2 | CASSSPVWGGENNEQFF | TGTGCCAGCAGCTCCCCAGTTTGGGGGGGGGAAAACAATGAGCAGTTCTTC
TRBJ1-6 | many | TRBV4-2 | NA | CASSHAPGADNSPLHF | TGTGCCAGCAGCCATGCCCCGGGGGCGGATAATTCACCCCTCCACTTT
TRBJ2-1 | NA | TRBV6-2/TRBV6-3 | TRBD1 | CASTETGVGEQFF | TGTGCCAGCACTGAAACAGGGGTGGGTGAGCAGTTCTTC
TRBJ2-7 | many | TRBV3-1 | NA | CASSQVGEQYF | TGTGCCAGCAGCCAAGTTGGCGAGCAGTACTTC
TRBJ2-1 | NA | TRBV15 | NA | CATSRQGGTYNEQFF | TGTGCCACCAGCAGACAGGGGGGAACCTACAATGAGCAGTTCTTC
TRBJ2-5 | NA | TRBV28 | NA | CASKNRETQYF | TGTGCCAGCAAAAACCGAGAGACCCAGTACTTC
TRBJ1-2 | NA | TRBV20-1 | NA | CSASSGENGYTF | TGCAGTGCTAGTAGCGGGGAGAATGGCTACACCTTC
TRBJ1-2 | few | TRBV6-2/TRBV6-3 | NA | CASSNAWGAGYGYTF | TGTGCCAGCAGTAACGCGTGGGGGGCCGGGTATGGCTACACCTTC
TRBJ2-5 | many | TRBV11-2 | NA | CASSQSRGETQYF | TGTGCCAGCAGCCAATCCCGGGGAGAGACCCAGTACTTC
TRBJ1-1 | many | TRBV7-2 | NA | CASSLDTGYTEAFF | TGTGCCAGCAGCTTAGATACAGGGTACACTGAAGCTTTCTTT
TRBJ2-3 | many | TRBV20-1 | NA | CSARGIRDTQYF | TGCAGTGCTAGAGGGATTCGAGATACGCAGTATTTT
TRBJ1-6 | many | TRBV20-1 | TRBD1 | CSARGAGGGSPLHF | TGCAGTGCTAGAGGTGCAGGGGGAGGCTCACCCCTCCACTTT